These T cell receptor beta chains were read from a single sample in a study of cytotoxic CD8 clonotypes in ibrutinib-treated CLL. Sequencing was performed with immunoSEQ multiplex PCR; in TCRdb, only in-frame clones are kept and a portion is missing. In the table there are 50,000 or so clones, about three fifths of which are singletons. The specimen was PBMCs, collected after 24 months of ibrutinib treatment. The origin of the receptors is a human donor with chronic lymphocytic leukemia. Both conserved end residues are part of each CDR3. The D gene is left open where the match is weak. Part of the rows lack a size; the others show once, few, many or a class for expanded clones.

j_gene: TRBJ2-1
v_gene: TRBV7-9
d_gene: TRBD2
abundance: few
CDR3nt: TGTGCCAGCAGCCCCGGGGGGTTTGGACTTACCTACAATGAGCAGTTCTTC
CDR3aa: CASSPGGFGLTYNEQFF

j_gene: TRBJ2-1
v_gene: TRBV19
d_gene: TRBD1
abundance: .
CDR3nt: TGTGCCAGTAGTATAGTGGACAGGGGTAGGTACAATGAGCAGTTCTTC
CDR3aa: CASSIVDRGRYNEQFF

j_gene: TRBJ1-2
v_gene: TRBV6-1
d_gene: TRBD1
abundance: .
CDR3nt: TGTGCCAGCAGTGAAGTCGGGACAGGTCCTTACTATGGCTACACCTTC
CDR3aa: CASSEVGTGPYYGYTF

j_gene: TRBJ2-7
v_gene: TRBV5-4
d_gene: .
abundance: .
CDR3nt: TGTGCCAGCAGCCGAGGAGGAGGGGTCATCTCCTACGAGCAGTACTTC
CDR3aa: CASSRGGGVISYEQYF

j_gene: TRBJ2-3
v_gene: TRBV7-6
d_gene: TRBD2
abundance: few
CDR3nt: TGTGCCAGCAGCTTAGGTAGCGGGGGACCCACAGATACGCAGTATTTT
CDR3aa: CASSLGSGGPTDTQYF

j_gene: TRBJ2-5
v_gene: TRBV5-4
d_gene: TRBD1
abundance: .
CDR3nt: TGTGCCAGCAGCCGTACCGGGACAGAGAGCGAGACCCAGTACTTC
CDR3aa: CASSRTGTESETQYF

j_gene: TRBJ2-5
v_gene: TRBV7-9
d_gene: .
abundance: .
CDR3nt: TGTGCCAGCAGCTCGACAGTCGGCCAAGAGACCCAGTACTTC
CDR3aa: CASSSTVGQETQYF

j_gene: TRBJ1-2
v_gene: TRBV5-6
d_gene: TRBD1
abundance: .
CDR3nt: TGTGCCAGCAGCTTGAGGACAGGGGTTGGAGGTGGCTACACCTTC
CDR3aa: CASSLRTGVGGGYTF

j_gene: TRBJ2-7
v_gene: TRBV5-4
d_gene: .
abundance: once
CDR3nt: TGTGCCAGCAGCTTGGAAGCTCGGGGTCCCTACGAGCAGTACTTC
CDR3aa: CASSLEARGPYEQYF

j_gene: TRBJ1-6
v_gene: TRBV6-1
d_gene: .
abundance: .
CDR3nt: TGTGCCAGCAGTGAAACCGCAGGCTTATATAATTCACCCCTCCACTTT
CDR3aa: CASSETAGLYNSPLHF

j_gene: TRBJ1-2
v_gene: TRBV4-2
d_gene: .
abundance: .
CDR3nt: TGTGCCAGCAGCCAAGATCCCTGGAAAGAACAGGCGATCTATGGCTACACCTTC
CDR3aa: CASSQDPWKEQAIYGYTF

j_gene: TRBJ1-3
v_gene: TRBV10-3
d_gene: .
abundance: .
CDR3nt: TGTGCCATCGGTCGTGGTGGAAACACCATATATTTT
CDR3aa: CAIGRGGNTIYF

j_gene: TRBJ2-3
v_gene: TRBV7-8
d_gene: TRBD2
abundance: few
CDR3nt: TGTGCCAGCAGCTTTTTGGGGGGGGAGGGCACAGATACGCAGTATTTT
CDR3aa: CASSFLGGEGTDTQYF

j_gene: TRBJ1-2
v_gene: TRBV9
d_gene: TRBD1
abundance: .
CDR3nt: TGTGCCAGCAGCGTGGCGACAGGGAATAGCGACTACACCTTC
CDR3aa: CASSVATGNSDYTF

j_gene: TRBJ2-7
v_gene: TRBV10-3
d_gene: TRBD2
abundance: once
CDR3nt: TGTGCCATCAGAAGCGGACTAGGGCCCTACGAGCAGTACTTC
CDR3aa: CAIRSGLGPYEQYF

j_gene: TRBJ2-7
v_gene: TRBV7-8
d_gene: TRBD1
abundance: .
CDR3nt: TGTGCCAGCAGCATATTGTCCGGGACAGGTATCGAGCAGTACTTC
CDR3aa: CASSILSGTGIEQYF

j_gene: TRBJ1-6
v_gene: TRBV7-7
d_gene: .
abundance: few
CDR3nt: TGTGCCAGCAGCTTAGAAGGGATCGGCGACAGGCGATCATATAATTCACCCCTCCACTTT
CDR3aa: CASSLEGIGDRRSYNSPLHF

j_gene: TRBJ2-1
v_gene: TRBV5-8
d_gene: TRBD2
abundance: few
CDR3nt: TGTGCCAGCAGCCAAGGACTAGCCTACAATGAGCAGTTCTTC
CDR3aa: CASSQGLAYNEQFF

j_gene: TRBJ1-1
v_gene: TRBV7-6
d_gene: .
abundance: .
CDR3nt: TGTGCCAGCAGCGGGGACACGAACACTGAAGCTTTCTTT
CDR3aa: CASSGDTNTEAFF

j_gene: TRBJ1-1
v_gene: TRBV2
d_gene: .
abundance: .
CDR3nt: TGTGCCAGCACCCCAGATCTCGGGAACACTGAAGCTTTCTTT
CDR3aa: CASTPDLGNTEAFF

j_gene: TRBJ2-7
v_gene: TRBV14
d_gene: .
abundance: .
CDR3nt: TGTGCCAGCAGCCAAAGTTGGGACCGAGCCTACGAGCAGTACTTC
CDR3aa: CASSQSWDRAYEQYF

j_gene: TRBJ1-1
v_gene: TRBV27
d_gene: .
abundance: .
CDR3nt: TGTGCCAGCAGTCCCATCGAATTGGACACTGAAGCTTTCTTT
CDR3aa: CASSPIELDTEAFF

j_gene: TRBJ2-7
v_gene: TRBV7-9
d_gene: .
abundance: .
CDR3nt: TGTGCCAGCAGCCTCGGACAAGAGCAGTACTTC
CDR3aa: CASSLGQEQYF

j_gene: TRBJ1-2
v_gene: TRBV25-1
d_gene: .
abundance: .
CDR3nt: TGTGCCAGCAGCAAACTAAACTATGGCTACACCTTC
CDR3aa: CASSKLNYGYTF

j_gene: TRBJ2-4
v_gene: TRBV4-1
d_gene: .
abundance: many
CDR3nt: TGCGCCAGCAGCCAAGAGTTGGGTCGTAGGGACCATTACTTC
CDR3aa: CASSQELGRRDHYF

j_gene: TRBJ1-6
v_gene: TRBV10-2
d_gene: .
abundance: few
CDR3nt: TGCGCCAGCAGTGGGTCTGGGTTGAGGTCACCCCTCCACTTT
CDR3aa: CASSGSGLRSPLHF

j_gene: TRBJ1-5
v_gene: TRBV11-2
d_gene: .
abundance: once
CDR3nt: TGTGCCAGCAGCCAGGGTCTTGGCAATCAGCCCCAGCATTTT
CDR3aa: CASSQGLGNQPQHF

j_gene: TRBJ2-3
v_gene: TRBV6-6
d_gene: TRBD2
abundance: .
CDR3nt: TGTGCCAGCAGTCCCGGGGGGGTAGATACGCAGTATTTT
CDR3aa: CASSPGGVDTQYF

j_gene: TRBJ2-1
v_gene: TRBV5-1
d_gene: TRBD2
abundance: .
CDR3nt: TGCGCCAGCAGCTTGGGGGCTAGCGGGGGTCCCAGGGTAGGTGAGCAGTTCTTC
CDR3aa: CASSLGASGGPRVGEQFF

j_gene: TRBJ2-7
v_gene: TRBV5-8
d_gene: .
abundance: .
CDR3nt: TGTGCCAGCAGCTTGGACAGGTCCTACGAGCAGTACTTC
CDR3aa: CASSLDRSYEQYF

j_gene: TRBJ2-7
v_gene: TRBV6-1
d_gene: .
abundance: few
CDR3nt: TGTGCCAGCAGTTCTTTGGGGTTCTACGAGCAGTACTTC
CDR3aa: CASSSLGFYEQYF

j_gene: TRBJ2-7
v_gene: TRBV2
d_gene: .
abundance: .
CDR3nt: TGTGCCAACCAGATAATGGAGGGTCGGAACGAGCAGTACTTC
CDR3aa: CANQIMEGRNEQYF

j_gene: TRBJ1-5
v_gene: TRBV27
d_gene: TRBD1
abundance: few
CDR3nt: TGTGCCAGCAGTCCCCAGTGGACAGGGGAGAGCAATCAGCCCCAGCATTTT
CDR3aa: CASSPQWTGESNQPQHF

j_gene: TRBJ1-6
v_gene: TRBV16
d_gene: .
abundance: .
CDR3nt: TGTGCCAGCAGCCAACAGTCAGGGAATTCACCCCTCCACTTT
CDR3aa: CASSQQSGNSPLHF

j_gene: TRBJ2-7
v_gene: TRBV6-5
d_gene: .
abundance: .
CDR3nt: TGTGCCAGCACCCGACAGCAAGACTACGAGCAGTACTTC
CDR3aa: CASTRQQDYEQYF

j_gene: TRBJ2-1
v_gene: TRBV6-5
d_gene: TRBD2
abundance: few
CDR3nt: TGTGCCACGAACGAGCCGGGGGGAAATGAGCAGTTCTTC
CDR3aa: CATNEPGGNEQFF

j_gene: TRBJ2-7
v_gene: TRBV13
d_gene: TRBD2
abundance: few
CDR3nt: TGTGCCAGCAGCACGGGACTAGCGGGGGAGCAGTACTTC
CDR3aa: CASSTGLAGEQYF

j_gene: TRBJ1-1
v_gene: TRBV19
d_gene: .
abundance: .
CDR3nt: TGTGCCAGTACCAGAGGCAGGGGTAACCCCATGACTGAAGCTTTCTTT
CDR3aa: CASTRGRGNPMTEAFF

j_gene: TRBJ1-1
v_gene: TRBV19
d_gene: .
abundance: .
CDR3nt: TGTGCCAGTACCCTCAGGGGATCGATGAACACTGAAGCTTTCTTT
CDR3aa: CASTLRGSMNTEAFF

j_gene: TRBJ1-2
v_gene: TRBV7-9
d_gene: TRBD1
abundance: .
CDR3nt: TGTGCCAGCAGCTTAGGGCCTCACCTAGAGGGGGCGGCCTATGGCTACACCTTC
CDR3aa: CASSLGPHLEGAAYGYTF

j_gene: TRBJ2-7
v_gene: TRBV5-1
d_gene: .
abundance: .
CDR3nt: TGCGCCAGCAGCCCTGCGGGATACTCCTACGAGCAGTACTTC
CDR3aa: CASSPAGYSYEQYF

j_gene: TRBJ1-2
v_gene: TRBV15
d_gene: .
abundance: .
CDR3nt: TGTGCCACCAGCATTTATTCGGGTTTGGTTCAGACGGCCGGGATAAACTATGGCTACACCTTC
CDR3aa: CATSIYSGLVQTAGINYGYTF

j_gene: TRBJ2-7
v_gene: TRBV6-1
d_gene: TRBD2
abundance: .
CDR3nt: TGTGCCAGCATCTTGCGGGGGGATGAGGCCTACGAGCAGTACTTC
CDR3aa: CASILRGDEAYEQYF

j_gene: TRBJ1-5
v_gene: TRBV4-2
d_gene: .
abundance: few
CDR3nt: TGTGCCAGCAGCCAAGGGGGCCTGGGGGATCAGCCCCAGCATTTT
CDR3aa: CASSQGGLGDQPQHF

j_gene: TRBJ1-1
v_gene: TRBV14
d_gene: .
abundance: many
CDR3nt: TGTGCCAGCAGCCAGATAGGGATCGCTGAAGCTTTCTTT
CDR3aa: CASSQIGIAEAFF

j_gene: TRBJ1-5
v_gene: TRBV6-6
d_gene: .
abundance: .
CDR3nt: TGTGCCAGCAGCGAACAGAGCCAGCCCCAGCATTTT
CDR3aa: CASSEQSQPQHF

j_gene: TRBJ1-5
v_gene: TRBV10-1
d_gene: TRBD1
abundance: .
CDR3nt: TGCGCCAGCAACCCCAACCGGGACAGGGGAGCTGTGAGCAATCAGCCCCAGCATTTT
CDR3aa: CASNPNRDRGAVSNQPQHF

j_gene: TRBJ2-1
v_gene: TRBV6-1
d_gene: .
abundance: .
CDR3nt: TGTGCCAGCACGATTGAGGCGGAAAATGAGCAGTTCTTC
CDR3aa: CASTIEAENEQFF

j_gene: TRBJ1-1
v_gene: TRBV27
d_gene: TRBD1
abundance: few
CDR3nt: TGTGCCAGCTCGGGACAGCAGAACACTGAAGCTTTCTTT
CDR3aa: CASSGQQNTEAFF

j_gene: TRBJ2-3
v_gene: TRBV11-2
d_gene: .
abundance: .
CDR3nt: TGTGCCAGCAGCTTAGATCGGCTGGATGTTCAGTATTTT
CDR3aa: CASSLDRLDVQYF